One sample yielded the 12 T cell receptor beta chains listed below, sequenced in a study of technical replicates of blood from a handful of donors. Repertoires were generated with immunoSEQ multiplex PCR, while TCRdb's copy carries only in-frame clones and drops some. The table lists tens of thousands of clones, 90% to 95% of them singletons. Sequencing used T cells isolated from PBMCs. These receptors all come from a human donor in good health.

This clone appeared a single time. The CDR3 region has the DNA TGTGCCAGCAGTAGAGGGCTTGACACCGGGGAGCTGTTTTTT. It is translated as CASSRGLDTGELFF. The chain uses TRBV2 and TRBJ2-2; tentatively, D is TRBD2 (5 bases). The CDR3 length is 14 residues. Per germline, CDR1 SNHLY and CDR2 FYNNEI. V was trimmed by 5 bases and J by 3 bases, leaving 10 bases between them.

The rearrangement uses TRBV5-1 and TRBJ1-1; D gene ambiguous. Germline V gene sequence: CDR1 SGHRS, CDR2 YFSETQ. Deletions cut 4 bases from V and 6 bases from J, with 13 bases between. This CDR3 region has 13 residues. As DNA, the CDR3 is TGCGCCAGCAGCCTCCATATTGGGCCTGAAGCTTTCTTT. This codes for CASSLHIGPEAFF.

The V gene is TRBV10-3, the J gene TRBJ2-1; the match to TRBD2 covers 13 bases. V lost 8 bases and J lost 8; bases outside the gene matches: 12. This CDR3 has 16 amino acids. Germline V lookup: CDR1 ENHRY, CDR2 SYGVKD. The CDR3 sequence: CAIGTSGKGPLDEQFF. The CDR3 coding sequence is TGTGCCATCGGGACTAGCGGGAAGGGACCCTTGGATGAGCAGTTCTTC.

Here the CDR3 DNA reads TGTGCCAGCTCACTTCAATCCAGGGCGGACGGCTACACCTTC. Protein: CASSLQSRADGYTF. The rearrangement uses TRBV18 and TRBJ1-2; possibly TRBD1 for D (5 bases). Germline CDR1 KGHSH, CDR2 LQKENI. The CDR3 sequence is 14 residues long. Trimming took 4 bases from V and 8 from J, leaving 17 bases between them.

The table lists this clone with a count of one. This chain uses TRBV9 with TRBJ2-5, with 8 bases matching TRBD2. The CDR3 is made up of 14 amino acids. V was clipped by 1 base and J by 2 bases; unmatched bases: 1. Germline-derived CDR1 and CDR2 are SGDLS and YYNGEE. The CDR3 DNA follows: TGTGCCAGCAGCGTAACTAGCGGTCAAGAGACCCAGTACTTC. Protein product: CASSVTSGQETQYF.

In this sample, this clone turned up once. The J gene is TRBJ2-3, the V gene TRBV9; TRBD2 aligns across 9 bases. Germline CDR1 and CDR2: SGDLS and YYNGEE. With 4 bases clipped from V and 6 bases from J, the junction kept 12 bases outside the gene matches. The CDR3 extends over 16 amino acids. CDR3 sequence (DNA): TGTGCCAGCAGCCCACGAATCGGGACTAGCTATGATACGCAGTATTTT. It specifies CASSPRIGTSYDTQYF.

This chain uses TRBV6-5 with TRBJ2-7; 7 positions agree with TRBD1. Germline V lookup: CDR1 MNHEY, CDR2 SVGAGI. This CDR3 has 16 amino acids. The V gene end was trimmed by 0 bases and the J gene end by 6 bases; junction bases not matched to a gene: 11. The CDR3 DNA reads TGTGCCAGCAGTTACTCGAGCAGGGGGTGGATGACCGAGCAGTACTTC. Its protein product is CASSYSSRGWMTEQYF.

This clone has more than one count but fewer than ten. Here the CDR3 reads CASSAQGSTEAFF. The CDR3 DNA follows: TGTGCCAGCAGCGCACAGGGCTCGACTGAAGCTTTCTTT. The chain couples TRBV2 to TRBJ1-1, with TRBD1 as a possible D gene (6 bases). Trimming removed 6 bases from V and 5 bases from J, with 13 bases in between. CDR1 and CDR2 (germline): SNHLY, FYNNEI. CDR3 length: 13 amino acids.

The V gene is TRBV30, the J gene TRBJ1-3, with 8 bases identical to TRBD1. CDR1 and CDR2 (germline): GTSNPN, SVGIG (reference sequence). Germline trimming cut 2 bases from V and 3 bases from J; bases unmatched to any gene: 6. CDR3 length equals 15 residues. The DNA of the CDR3 is TGTGCCTGGAGTCCCATGACAGGGGTTGGAAACACCATATATTTT. Its translation is CAWSPMTGVGNTIYF.

The V gene is TRBV5-1, the J gene TRBJ2-7; TRBD1 aligns across 7 bases. The CDR3 is 14 residues long. Germline lookup yields CDR1 SGHRS and CDR2 YFSETQ. V shed 0 bases, J shed 1 base, and the junction held 1 base outside the gene matches. The CDR3 nucleotides read TGCGCCAGCAGCTTGGGACAGGGATCCTACGAGCAGTACTTC. Its translation is CASSLGQGSYEQYF.

The V and J genes are TRBV18 and TRBJ2-1; 9 bases are shared with TRBD1. CDR1 and CDR2 from the germline V gene are KGHSH and LQKENI. This CDR3 is 14 amino acids long. V gave up 4 bases and J gave up 4 bases; unmatched junction bases: 2. CDR3 nucleotides: TGTGCCAGCTCACTTGGACAGGGGTACAATGAGCAGTTCTTC. Encoded protein: CASSLGQGYNEQFF.

This chain joins TRBV29-1 and TRBJ2-7; 11 nucleotides agree with TRBD1. The CDR3 sequence is 14 residues long. Unmatched junction bases numbered 7, after V lost 5 bases and J lost 4 bases. Germline V lookup: CDR1 SQVTM, CDR2 ANQGSEA. Here the CDR3 DNA reads TGCAGCGTTAAAGGACAGGGGGCTGTTTACGAGCAGTACTTC. Translation gives CSVKGQGAVYEQYF.